The sequence of this TCR beta chain was determined in a study of cytomegalovirus exposure and HLA in healthy donors. Germline-derived CDR1 and CDR2 are MDHEN and SYDVKM. This CDR3 region has 16 residues. Trimming at V came to 6 bases and at J to 1 base, leaving 5 bases not matched to a gene. A remark on this clone: Its antigen is not identified.

The assay was immunoSEQ multiplex PCR, and TCRdb's table has in-frame clones only and misses some. The table includes approximately 100,000 clones, roughly 86% detected once. Whole-study findings and limits: In vitro checks showed that a few CMV-associated chains really do target CMV antigens. As was reported, the classifier diagnosed cytomegalovirus status with high specificity and sensitivity. Altogether, some 170 TCR beta chains were recorded as cytomegalovirus-associated.

The sample was PBMCs. The source is a woman in her late teens or twenties in good health and CMV-seronegative. J is TRBJ2-7 and V is TRBV28; TRBD2 agrees at 14 bases. The CDR3 DNA is TGTGCCAGCAGCTTTGGACTAGCGGGAGGTTCCTACGAGCAGTACTTC. It yields the protein CASSFGLAGGSYEQYF.